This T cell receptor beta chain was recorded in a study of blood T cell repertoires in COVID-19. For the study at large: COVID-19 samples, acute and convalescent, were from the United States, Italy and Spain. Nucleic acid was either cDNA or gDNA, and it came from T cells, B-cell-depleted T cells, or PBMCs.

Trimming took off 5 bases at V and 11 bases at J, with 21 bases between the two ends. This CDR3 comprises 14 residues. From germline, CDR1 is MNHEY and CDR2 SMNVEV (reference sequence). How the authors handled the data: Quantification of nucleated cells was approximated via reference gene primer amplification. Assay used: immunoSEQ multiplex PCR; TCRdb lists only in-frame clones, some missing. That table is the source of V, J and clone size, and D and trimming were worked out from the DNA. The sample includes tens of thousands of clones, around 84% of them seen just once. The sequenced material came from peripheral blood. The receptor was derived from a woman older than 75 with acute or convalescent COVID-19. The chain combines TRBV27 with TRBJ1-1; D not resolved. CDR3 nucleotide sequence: TGTGCCAGCAGTCTCCGTCCGGGGATCTCGTCGGCTTTCTTT. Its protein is CASSLRPGISSAFF.